Shown below are 3 T cell receptor beta chains from a single sample sequenced in a study of somatic mutations in cytotoxic T cells in rheumatoid arthritis. TCRdb's table, derived via immunoSEQ multiplex PCR, lists solely in-frame clones and lacks some. Of thousands of clones listed, 74% are singletons. Sample: CD8+ T cells sorted from blood. These receptors were collected from an adult with rheumatoid arthritis.

The gene calls are TRBV19 and TRBJ2-2; 8 bases fit TRBD1. There are 16 residues in the CDR3. Trimming cost V 5 bases and J 7 bases; bases outside gene matches: 12. CDR1 and CDR2 (germline): LNHDA, SQIVND (reference sequence). CDR3 amino acids: CASSPGFRQGNGELFF. For the CDR3, the DNA is TGTGCCAGTAGTCCGGGTTTCAGACAGGGGAACGGGGAGCTGTTTTTT.

This clone has just a few counts. The V call is TRBV7-3, the J call TRBJ2-1; TRBD1 aligns across 9 bases. CDR1 is SGHTA and CDR2 is FQGTGA in the germline V gene. This CDR3 comprises 17 residues. With V trimmed by 2 bases and J by 2 bases, 7 bases remained unmatched. DNA for the CDR3: TGTGCCAGCAGCTTATCCGGGACAGGGTTTCCCTACAATGAGCAGTTCTTC. Its translation is CASSLSGTGFPYNEQFF.

The chain carries TRBV7-9 and TRBJ2-1; 8 nucleotides line up with TRBD2. Losses at the gene ends were 5 bases for V and 0 bases for J; bases not matched to a gene: 3. Looked up from germline, CDR1 is SEHNR and CDR2 is FQNEAQ (reference sequence). This CDR3 contains 15 residues. CDR3 nucleotides: TGTGCCAGCAGCACTAGCGGCCCCTCCTACAATGAGCAGTTCTTC. It is translated as CASSTSGPSYNEQFF.